This TCR beta chain was captured by sequencing in a study of blood T cell repertoires in COVID-19. Whole-study context: Nucleic acid was either cDNA or gDNA, and it came from T cells, B-cell-depleted T cells, or PBMCs.

Trimming stripped 3 bases from V and 8 bases from J, with 16 bases between. Germline V gene data show CDR1 as KGHSH and CDR2 as LQKENI. CDR3 length equals 15 residues. Sequencing was performed with immunoSEQ multiplex PCR; in TCRdb, only in-frame clones are kept and a portion is missing. The sample lists about 15,000 clones, 88% occurring once. This clonotype originated in a human donor in a cohort sampled during active COVID-19. Material: peripheral blood. The chain employs TRBV18 and TRBJ2-2, with a tentative D call TRBD1 (6 bases). The CDR3 sequence: CASSPQGPRGGELFF. CDR3 DNA sequence: TGTGCCAGCTCACCTCAAGGACCCAGGGGAGGGGAGCTGTTTTTT.